Detailed here is one TCR beta chain. Its target is not known. Clones were read by immunoSEQ multiplex PCR, and TCRdb kept only the in-frame ones, dropping some. The sample comprises tens of thousands of clones, roughly 80% of which are singletons, and about 5% rests with the top ten. Germline V gene sequence: CDR1 SGHRS, CDR2 YFSETQ. The CDR3 is 20 residues long. The V gene end was trimmed by 0 bases and the J gene end by 4 bases; junction bases not matched to a gene: 16. Peptide-pool stimulation followed by sequencing identified expanded antigen-specific CD4+ clonotypes in the ViraFEST assay. Culture lasted around eleven days before CD4+ T cell isolation. Participants got two doses of BNT162b2 or mRNA-1273 vaccine. The record originates from a study of vaccination effects on CD4 cells after COVID-19.

The TCR originated in a human donor who received a COVID-19 vaccine. Some clones in this sample may be carry-over from other donors' samples. The J gene is TRBJ2-1, the V gene TRBV5-1, with 10 bases lining up with TRBD2. The sample was CD4+ T cells from PBMCs cultured with SARS-CoV-2 spike peptides, taken after COVID-19 vaccination. The CDR3 is CASSLAGIAGGMGVYNEQFF. The CDR3 nucleotides are TGCGCCAGCAGCTTGGCTGGTATAGCGGGGGGTATGGGGGTTTACAATGAGCAGTTCTTC.